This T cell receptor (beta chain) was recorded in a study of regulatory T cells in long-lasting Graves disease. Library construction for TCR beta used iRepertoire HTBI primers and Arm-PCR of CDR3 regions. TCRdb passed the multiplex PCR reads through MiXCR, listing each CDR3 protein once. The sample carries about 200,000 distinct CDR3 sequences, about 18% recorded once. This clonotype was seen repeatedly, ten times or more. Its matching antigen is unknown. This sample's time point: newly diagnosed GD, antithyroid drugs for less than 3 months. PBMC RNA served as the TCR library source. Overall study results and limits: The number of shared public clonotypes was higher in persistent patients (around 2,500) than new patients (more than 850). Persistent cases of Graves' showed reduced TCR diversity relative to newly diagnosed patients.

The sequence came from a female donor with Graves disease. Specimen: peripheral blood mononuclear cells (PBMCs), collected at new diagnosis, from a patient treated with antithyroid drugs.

CDR3 nucleotides: TGTGCCAGCGGAGCACCCGGAAGGGGCTACACCTTC. Translation: CASGAPGRGYTF. The gene calls are TRBV11-2 and TRBJ1-2; D is unresolved. The CDR3 spans 12 residues. Deletions cut 8 bases from V and 8 bases from J, with 15 bases between. Germline loops: CDR1 SGHAT, CDR2 FQNNGV.